The 32 T cell receptor beta chains below all came from one sample that was sequenced in a study of blood T cell repertoires in COVID-19. Clones were read by immunoSEQ multiplex PCR, and TCRdb kept only the in-frame ones, dropping some. Here the sample spans 180,000 or so clones, around 80% being singletons. Material for sequencing was peripheral blood. All receptors derive from a woman aged 80 or over with active or convalescent COVID-19.

This chain uses TRBV7-8 with TRBJ2-3; D gene unclear. Trimming cost V 2 bases and J 1 base, with 4 bases left between them. The germline gives CDR1 SGHVS, CDR2 FQNEAQ. This CDR3 contains 13 residues. The CDR3 sequence: CASSLPGTDTQYF. Here the CDR3 DNA reads TGTGCCAGCAGCTTACCAGGCACAGATACGCAGTATTTT.

The V and J genes are TRBV19 and TRBJ1-5, with D possibly matching TRBD1 (6 bases). Looked up from germline, CDR1 is LNHDA and CDR2 is SQIVND (reference sequence). The CDR3 contains 14 residues. Trimming pared 8 bases from V and 5 bases from J, leaving 16 bases between. The DNA of the CDR3 is TGTGCCAGTCGCACACAGGGCCTTTATCAGCCCCAGCATTTT. This translates into CASRTQGLYQPQHF.

This sequence joins TRBV19 and TRBJ1-2, with 8 bases lining up with TRBD1. The CDR3 consists of 14 residues. CDR1 and CDR2 from the germline V gene are LNHDA and SQIVND (reference sequence). With V trimmed by 7 bases and J by 4 bases, 8 bases remained unmatched. The CDR3 DNA reads as TGTGCCAGTACCCCCTCGGGGACAGGCTATGGCTACACCTTC. This codes for CASTPSGTGYGYTF.

The V gene is TRBV10-3, the J gene TRBJ2-3; D is possibly TRBD1 (5 bases). The V and J ends lost 2 bases and 2 bases respectively, with 11 bases between them. The CDR3 length is 15 residues. The germline V gene has CDR1 ENHRY and CDR2 SYGVKD. CDR3 in amino acids: CAISEQGSVTDTQYF. The CDR3 coding sequence is TGTGCCATCAGTGAGCAGGGTTCAGTCACAGATACGCAGTATTTT.

The V call is TRBV4-1, the J call TRBJ1-2; D remains unclear. Deletions cut 3 bases from V and 0 bases from J, with 14 bases between. This CDR3 has 16 residues. CDR1 is MGHRA, CDR2 YSYEKL, per germline. CDR3 in amino acids: CASSHWNRRSNYGYTF. CDR3 sequence (DNA): TGCGCCAGCAGCCATTGGAACAGACGCTCTAACTATGGCTACACCTTC.

The J gene is TRBJ2-1, the V gene TRBV7-9, with 7 bases matching TRBD1. V was pared by 1 base and J by 3 bases, with 6 bases of the junction left unmatched. The V gene's germline CDR1 is SEHNR and CDR2 FQNEAQ (reference sequence). CDR3 length: 16 residues. The CDR3 region is CASSLGQGDFYNEQFF. CDR3 DNA: TGTGCCAGCAGCTTAGGACAGGGAGACTTCTACAATGAGCAGTTCTTC.

This chain connects TRBV19 to TRBJ1-6, with a weak D call TRBD1 (5 bases). The germline gives CDR1 LNHDA, CDR2 SQIVND (reference sequence). V was cut by 8 bases and J by 7 bases, with 18 bases left in between. The length of the CDR3 is 15 residues. The chain's CDR3 is CASEGWAGSNSPLHF. CDR3 nucleotides: TGTGCCAGTGAAGGGTGGGCAGGGTCGAATTCACCCCTCCACTTT.

The V and J genes are TRBV11-2 and TRBJ2-3, with TRBD2 as a possible D gene (7 bases). This CDR3 contains 19 residues. The germline V gene has CDR1 SGHAT and CDR2 FQNNGV. Between the trimmed V and J ends, which lost 1 base and 1 base, there was a span of 21 bases. For the CDR3, the DNA is TGTGCCAGCAGCTTAGTCGTCTCGGGGGGCCGAACCCGCACAGATACGCAGTATTTT. As protein: CASSLVVSGGRTRTDTQYF.

This rearrangement joins TRBV28 to TRBJ2-7; D is ambiguous. Trimming took off 7 bases at V and 6 bases at J, with 10 bases between the two ends. Germline values: CDR1 MDHEN, CDR2 SYDVKM. CDR3 length equals 11 residues. The CDR3 here is CASNFKAEQYF. CDR3 bases: TGTGCCAGCAATTTTAAAGCCGAGCAGTACTTC.

The sample holds one count of this clone. The chain uses TRBV7-8 and TRBJ2-5, with D perhaps TRBD1 (6 bases). The V end lost 5 bases, the J end lost 2 bases, and 12 bases lay between the germline ends. The CDR3 loop spans 14 amino acids. CDR1 is SGHVS, CDR2 FQNEAQ, per germline. CDR3 in DNA: TGTGCCAGCAGCCCCCTGAGGGGGCAAGAGACCCAGTACTTC. Residues: CASSPLRGQETQYF.

This chain joins TRBV28 and TRBJ2-3; TRBD2 matches 8 bases. CDR1 and CDR2 (germline): MDHEN, SYDVKM. V lost 6 bases and J lost 6; bases outside the gene matches: 11. CDR3 length: 15 residues. CDR3 region: CASSLNPGLVDTQYF. The CDR3 DNA sequence: TGTGCCAGCAGCCTAAACCCGGGACTAGTGGATACGCAGTATTTT.

The V call is TRBV19, the J call TRBJ1-2; possibly TRBD1 for D (5 bases). The germline V and J ends were trimmed by 8 bases and 7 bases, with 26 bases remaining between them. The CDR3 covers 16 residues. Germline CDR1 reads LNHDA; CDR2 reads SQIVND (reference sequence). CDR3 region: CASGPPSGRAFGGYTF. CDR3 sequence (DNA): TGTGCCAGTGGCCCCCCTAGCGGCAGGGCGTTTGGTGGCTACACCTTC.

The V gene is TRBV9, the J gene TRBJ1-5; D unclear. The CDR3 is 12 amino acids. Between the trimmed V and J ends, which lost 4 bases and 5 bases, there was a span of 7 bases. Per the germline V gene, CDR1 is SGDLS and CDR2 is YYNGEE. CDR3 DNA: TGTGCCAGCAGCCCCTTCGATCAGCCCCAGCATTTT. Protein product: CASSPFDQPQHF.

The chain combines TRBV2 with TRBJ2-3, with a weak D call TRBD1 (6 bases). The V gene's germline CDR1 is SNHLY and CDR2 FYNNEI. This CDR3 is built from 11 residues. V was trimmed by 6 bases and J by 11 bases, leaving 12 bases between them. The DNA for the CDR3 is TGTGCCAGCAGGCTGGGGGCAGAGCAGTATTTT. It is translated as CASRLGAEQYF.

This clone was detected only once. The J gene is TRBJ1-5, the V gene TRBV6-2 or TRBV6-3; 8 nucleotides match TRBD1. CDR1 is MNHEY and CDR2 is SVGEGT in the germline V gene. J lost 6 bases, V lost 0 bases, and 4 bases had no gene match. The length of the CDR3 is 15 residues. The CDR3 bases are TGTGCCAGCAGTTACTCTACAGGGGGGAGTCAGCCCCAGCATTTT. This encodes CASSYSTGGSQPQHF.

This clone was counted once. J is TRBJ1-1 and V is TRBV5-1, with D unclear. Per the germline V gene, CDR1 is SGHRS and CDR2 is YFSETQ. This CDR3 is 15 amino acids long. V lost 4 bases and J lost 7, with 20 bases in between. The CDR3 bases are TGCGCCAGCAGCAACCCGGCCGGACTATCTATTGAAGCTTTCTTT. This translates into CASSNPAGLSIEAFF.

V gene TRBV28 combines with J gene TRBJ2-7, with D possibly being TRBD1 (6 bases). The germline V and J ends were trimmed by 3 bases and 6 bases, with 15 bases remaining between them. CDR3 length: 14 residues. Per germline, CDR1 MDHEN and CDR2 SYDVKM. This chain's CDR3 is CASSFRQAIGEQYF. The CDR3 bases are TGTGCCAGCAGTTTCCGACAGGCTATAGGCGAGCAGTACTTC.

This clone was detected only once. The CDR3 loop is CASVPGGRVAKNIQYF. For the CDR3, the DNA is TGTGCCAGCGTCCCAGGGGGGCGGGTAGCCAAAAACATTCAGTACTTC. The V gene is TRBV28, the J gene TRBJ2-4; maybe TRBD1 (7 bases). V lost 8 bases and J 0 bases, leaving 17 bases between the germline ends. CDR1 and CDR2 from the germline V gene are MDHEN and SYDVKM. This CDR3 contains 16 residues.

The chain is built from TRBV6-2 or TRBV6-3 and TRBJ2-1; TRBD1 aligns across 9 bases. Germline V gene sequence: CDR1 MNHEY, CDR2 SVGEGT. The V and J ends lost 5 bases and 5 bases, in that order; junction bases with no gene match: 10. The CDR3 contains 16 residues. This chain's CDR3 is CASSPNYRGPNNEQFF. The CDR3 DNA reads TGTGCCAGCAGTCCAAACTACAGGGGGCCTAACAATGAGCAGTTCTTC.

The rearrangement joins TRBV15 to TRBJ2-7; TRBD1 agrees at 10 bases. The germline V gene encodes CDR1 LNHNV and CDR2 YYDKDF (reference sequence). This CDR3 is built from 16 residues. J was trimmed by 3 bases and V by 0 bases; bases with no gene match: 5. The CDR3 DNA sequence: TGTGCCACCAGCAGAGATCGCGGGACAGGGGTCTACGAGCAGTACTTC. It yields the protein CATSRDRGTGVYEQYF.

V is TRBV6-2 or TRBV6-3 and J is TRBJ1-5; D possibly corresponds to TRBD1 (5 bases). Germline lookup yields CDR1 MNHEY and CDR2 SVGEGT. V lost 0 bases, J lost 7 bases, and 16 bases lay in between. The CDR3 covers 16 residues. The CDR3 DNA reads as TGTGCCAGCAGTTACTCGAATGCGGGGGTTCGACAGCCCCAGCATTTT. It specifies CASSYSNAGVRQPQHF.

This clone was seen only a few times. V and J are TRBV18 and TRBJ1-6; D ambiguous. V lost 3 bases, J lost 0 bases, and 9 bases lay in between. This CDR3 has 16 residues. CDR1 and CDR2 (germline): KGHSH, LQKENI. CDR3 sequence (DNA): TGTGCCAGCTCACCCCAATCAGGCTCCTATAATTCACCCCTCCACTTT. Encoded protein: CASSPQSGSYNSPLHF.

This chain connects TRBV7-9 to TRBJ1-2; 7 nucleotides match TRBD1. Germline V gives CDR1 SEHNR, CDR2 FQNEAQ (reference sequence). There are 17 residues in the CDR3. V lost 4 bases to trimming and J lost 6 bases; unmatched junction nucleotides: 17. This CDR3 reads CASSSLSFAETGNGYTF. The CDR3 bases are TGTGCCAGCAGCTCGTTAAGTTTCGCTGAGACAGGGAATGGCTACACCTTC.

The genes are TRBV18 and TRBJ2-7; 9 positions match TRBD1. From germline, CDR1 is KGHSH and CDR2 LQKENI. J was trimmed by 3 bases and V by 6 bases; bases with no gene match: 6. This CDR3 spans 14 amino acids. The CDR3 nucleotides are TGTGCCAGCTCCCCCGGGACAGGGCTCTACGAGCAGTACTTC. Translation: CASSPGTGLYEQYF.

The rearrangement links TRBV7-3 to TRBJ1-6; D gene uncertain. The CDR3 loop spans 16 amino acids. V was trimmed by 2 bases and J by 7 bases, leaving 15 bases between them. Germline V gives CDR1 SGHTA, CDR2 FQGTGA. CDR3 region: CASSLFREGFNSPLHF. Written as DNA, the CDR3 is TGTGCCAGCAGCTTATTTCGGGAGGGTTTCAATTCACCCCTCCACTTT. Variable domain in full (rest from reference TRBV7-3 and TRBJ1-6): GAGVSQTPSNKVTEKGKYVELRCDPISGHTALYWYRQSLGQGPEFLIYFQGTGAADDSGLPNDRFFAVRPEGSVSTLKIQRTERGDSAVYLCASSLFREGFNSPLHFGNGTRLTVT.

The CDR3 nucleotides are TGTGCCAGCAGTACCGGGACTACGAGTGGTCATGAGCAGTTCTTC. This encodes CASSTGTTSGHEQFF. V usage is TRBV9 and J usage is TRBJ2-1, with 7 bases identical to TRBD2. With V trimmed by 5 bases and J by 8 bases, 13 bases remained unmatched. Germline values: CDR1 SGDLS, CDR2 YYNGEE. The CDR3 is 15 amino acids.

The chain joins TRBV9 to TRBJ1-1; D call uncertain. Germline V lookup: CDR1 SGDLS, CDR2 YYNGEE. Trimming removed 0 bases from V and 6 bases from J, with 15 bases in between. This CDR3 spans 15 amino acids. The CDR3 here is CASSVDPGLNSEAFF. DNA for the CDR3: TGTGCCAGCAGCGTAGACCCCGGACTCAACTCTGAAGCTTTCTTT.

The gene calls are TRBV7-2 and TRBJ1-1, with D perhaps TRBD1 (5 bases). CDR3 size: 14 residues. CDR1 is SGHTA, CDR2 FQGNSA, per germline. V was shortened by 3 bases and J by 1 base, with 9 bases between the two germline ends. The CDR3 nucleotides are TGTGCCAGCAGCTTCTACGACAGGAACACTGAAGCTTTCTTT. As protein: CASSFYDRNTEAFF.

The chain carries TRBV7-2 and TRBJ2-7, with TRBD2 matching 10 bases. The CDR3 contains 15 residues. The trim removed 1 base at V and 2 bases at J, leaving 2 bases unmatched. Germline values: CDR1 SGHTA, CDR2 FQGNSA. Here the CDR3 reads CASSLDSGGTYEQYF. As DNA, the CDR3 is TGTGCCAGCAGCTTAGATAGCGGGGGGACCTACGAGCAGTACTTC. The variable domain in full, completed from reference TRBV7-2 and TRBJ2-7, reads GAGVSQSPSNKVTEKGKDVELRCDPISGHTALYWYRQSLGQGLEFLIYFQGNSAPDKSGLPSDRFSAERTGGSVSTLTIQRTQQEDSAVYLCASSLDSGGTYEQYFGPGTRLTVT.

The CDR3 DNA follows: TGTGCCAGCGGGGGGCTAGCGGGGCGAGGAGAGACCCAGTACTTC. Translating it yields CASGGLAGRGETQYF. This chain uses TRBV2 with TRBJ2-5; 9 bases are a match to TRBD2. The CDR3 contains 15 residues. V was pared by 8 bases and J by 4 bases, with 11 bases of the junction left unmatched. Germline CDR1 SNHLY, CDR2 FYNNEI.

This sequence joins TRBV6-5 and TRBJ1-1; TRBD1 is a possible D gene (6 bases). The V end lost 7 bases, the J end lost 6 bases, and 18 bases lay between the germline ends. CDR3 size: 14 residues. Germline V gene lookup returns CDR1 MNHEY and CDR2 SVGAGI. CDR3 loop: CASIRSTGNPEAFF. For the CDR3, the DNA is TGTGCCAGCATCAGATCGACAGGCAACCCTGAAGCTTTCTTT.

The chain links TRBV2 to TRBJ2-1; 11 bases align to TRBD2. This CDR3 has 15 residues. Germline V gene data show CDR1 as SNHLY and CDR2 as FYNNEI. Germline trimming cut 6 bases from V and 7 bases from J; bases unmatched to any gene: 8. The CDR3 nucleotides read TGTGCCAGCAGGCCCGTAGCGGGGGGGATGAATGAGCAGTTCTTC. Its translation: CASRPVAGGMNEQFF.